This TCR beta chain was recovered during a study of control samples from healthy donors and cancer patients. J gave up 5 bases and V 6 bases, and 13 bases lay outside the gene matches. The V gene's germline CDR1 is ENHRY and CDR2 SYGVKD. CDR3 size: 16 residues. In its sample, this clone was seen once. The protocol was immunoSEQ multiplex PCR, while the TCRdb copy is restricted to in-frame clones and leaves out a portion. The repertoire holds about 150,000 clones, with 93% as singletons. The sequence was collected from a man in his forties or fifties in good health. Input material: blood. The rearrangement links TRBV10-3 to TRBJ1-1, with TRBD1 identical over 9 bases. CDR3 nucleotide sequence: TGTGCCATCAGACCTGGGGGGACAGGGATATCGACTGAAGCTTTCTTT. This encodes CAIRPGGTGISTEAFF.